The clone carrying this T cell receptor beta chain appeared a few times. The antigen remains unidentified. Time point: cycle 4 day 1 (C4D1), after around six weeks of nivolumab. Each and every patient relapsed after autologous stem cell transplantation, and patients got differing brentuximab vedotin exposure. Germline values: CDR1 SGHNT, CDR2 YYREEE (reference sequence). V was clipped by 5 bases and J by 0 bases, with 14 bases between them. The CDR3 has 15 amino acids. Libraries were prepared by immunoSEQ multiplex PCR; TCRdb keeps only in-frame clonotypes and omits some of them. The sample includes about 20,000 clones, 80% of them seen just once. The data originate from a study of PD-1 blockade in classical Hodgkin lymphoma. Study-level background: Treatment was intravenous nivolumab, 3 mg/kg every 2 weeks, until progression. General study points: Relapsed/refractory patients reportedly had lower baseline diversity than newly diagnosed patients. While CD8+ TCR diversity did not rise significantly by C4D1, CD4+ TCR diversity did.

The sample was peripheral blood mononuclear cells (PBMCs), taken before the fourth cycle of nivolumab. This receptor was identified in a human donor with classical Hodgkin lymphoma. The chain joins TRBV5-4 to TRBJ2-5, with TRBD2 as a possible D gene (7 bases). This CDR3 reads CASSGGGRYQETQYF. The DNA for the CDR3 is TGTGCCAGCAGTGGGGGGGGCAGGTACCAAGAGACCCAGTACTTC.